This T cell receptor beta chain is drawn from a study of blood T cells in healthy people across ages. Study-wide findings and caveats: The recorded TCR beta diversity per million T cells decreased in a roughly linear manner with age. Naive T cell percentage strongly correlated with TCR beta diversity.

Germline CDR1 is SGHTA and CDR2 is FQGNSA. The length of the CDR3 is 14 residues. This clonotype was counted between two and nine times. As yet, its antigen is unknown. A sample-barcoded 5' primer and a J-beta primer mix were used in a second PCR of roughly 6 to 11 cycles. TCRdb called the 5' RACE reads again in MiXCR, with one record for every CDR3 protein. The profile shows 1.8 million or so distinct CDR3 sequences, 39% of them singletons. The sequence was obtained from a human donor in good health. Material: blood. The V gene is TRBV7-2, the J gene TRBJ1-5; TRBD1 matches 7 bases. The DNA matches TRBJ2-3 better at its end, which makes the J call doubtful. This chain's CDR3 is CASSSQTGSDTQYF. CDR3 DNA sequence: TGTGCCAGCAGCTCTCAGACAGGGTCAGATACGCAGTATTTT.